The clone carrying this T cell receptor beta chain was found many times. The data derive from a study of T-cell reconstitution after alpha-beta-depleted transplantation in children. Trimming cost V 7 bases and J 0 bases; bases outside gene matches: 7. Germline-derived CDR1 and CDR2 are SQVTM and ANQGSEA. The CDR3 sequence is 14 residues long. During its preparation, the TCRbeta library received unique molecular identifiers. TCRdb re-analysed the PCR reads in MiXCR, keeping a single row per CDR3 protein. The table shows some 500,000 distinct CDR3 sequences, with over 25% occurring only once. V is TRBV29-1 and J is TRBJ2-3; TRBD1 matches 7 bases. The material sequenced was PBMCs from the stem cell graft donor, taken from the stem cell graft. The receptor's source is a human donor who donated a stem cell graft to a child with aplastic anemia. The CDR3 is CSAGTAVSTDTQYF. The DNA of the CDR3 is TGCAGCGCCGGGACAGCCGTTAGCACAGATACGCAGTATTTT.